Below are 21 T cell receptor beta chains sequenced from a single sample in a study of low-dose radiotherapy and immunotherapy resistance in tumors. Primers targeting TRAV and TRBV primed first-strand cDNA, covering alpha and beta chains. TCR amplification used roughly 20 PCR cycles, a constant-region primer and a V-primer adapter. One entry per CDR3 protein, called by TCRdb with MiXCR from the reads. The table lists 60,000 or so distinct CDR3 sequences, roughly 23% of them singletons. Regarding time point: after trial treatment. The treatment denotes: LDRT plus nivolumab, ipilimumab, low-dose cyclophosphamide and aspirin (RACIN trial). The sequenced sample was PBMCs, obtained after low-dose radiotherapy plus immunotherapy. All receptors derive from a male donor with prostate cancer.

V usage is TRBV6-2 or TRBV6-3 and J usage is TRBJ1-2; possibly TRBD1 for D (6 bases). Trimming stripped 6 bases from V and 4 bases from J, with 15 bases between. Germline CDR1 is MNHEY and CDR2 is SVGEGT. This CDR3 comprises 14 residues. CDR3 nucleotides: TGTGCCAGCAGCTATTCACAGGGCGGCTATGGCTACACCTTC. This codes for CASSYSQGGYGYTF.

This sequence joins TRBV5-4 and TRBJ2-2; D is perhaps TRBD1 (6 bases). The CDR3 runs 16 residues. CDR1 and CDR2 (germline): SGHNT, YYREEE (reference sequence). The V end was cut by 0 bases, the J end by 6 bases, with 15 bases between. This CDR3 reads CASSLGGRGYAGELFF. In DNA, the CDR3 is TGTGCCAGCAGCTTGGGAGGCAGGGGATACGCCGGGGAGCTGTTTTTT. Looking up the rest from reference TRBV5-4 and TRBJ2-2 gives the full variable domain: ETGVTQSPTHLIKTRGQQVTLRCSSQSGHNTVSWYQQALGQGPQFIFQYYREEENGRGNFPPRFSGLQFPNYSSELNVNALELDDSALYLCASSLGGRGYAGELFFGEGSRLTVL.

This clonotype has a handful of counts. The CDR3, as DNA: TGTGCCAGTAGTTCTCGACAGGCCGGTGGGTACAATGAGCAGTTCTTC. The encoded protein is CASSSRQAGGYNEQFF. The rearrangement uses TRBV19 and TRBJ2-1; the D gene is possibly TRBD1 (6 bases). This CDR3 has 16 residues. From germline, CDR1 is LNHDA and CDR2 SQIVND (reference sequence). The ends were cut back, 5 bases at V and 4 bases at J, with 18 bases in the middle.

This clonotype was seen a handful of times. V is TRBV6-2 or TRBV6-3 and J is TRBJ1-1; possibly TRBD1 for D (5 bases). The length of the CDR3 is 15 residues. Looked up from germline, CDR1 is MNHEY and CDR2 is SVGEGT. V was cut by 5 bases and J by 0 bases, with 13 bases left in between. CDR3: CASSTDRDLNTEAFF. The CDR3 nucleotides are TGTGCCAGCAGTACGGACCGGGACTTGAACACTGAAGCTTTCTTT.

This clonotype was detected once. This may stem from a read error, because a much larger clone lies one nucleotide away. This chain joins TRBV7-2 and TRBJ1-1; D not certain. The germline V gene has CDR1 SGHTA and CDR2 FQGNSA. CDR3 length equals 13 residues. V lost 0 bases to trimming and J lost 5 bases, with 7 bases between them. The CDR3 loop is CASSLAGRTEAFF. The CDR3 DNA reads TGTGCCAGCAGCTTAGCAGGGAGGACTGAAGCTTTCTTT.

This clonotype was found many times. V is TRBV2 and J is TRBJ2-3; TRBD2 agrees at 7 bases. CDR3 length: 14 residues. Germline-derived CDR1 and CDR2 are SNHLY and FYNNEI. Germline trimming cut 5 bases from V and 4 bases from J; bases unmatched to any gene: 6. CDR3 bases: TGTGCCAGCAGTTGGGGCGGGAGTCCAGATACGCAGTATTTT. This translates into CASSWGGSPDTQYF.

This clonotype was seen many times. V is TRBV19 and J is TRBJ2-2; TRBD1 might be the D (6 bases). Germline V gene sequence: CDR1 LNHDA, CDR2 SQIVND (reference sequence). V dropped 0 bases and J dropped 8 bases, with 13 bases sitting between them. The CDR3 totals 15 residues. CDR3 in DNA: TGTGCCAGTAGTATAGATGGGGGCCGGACTGGGGAGCTGTTTTTT. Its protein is CASSIDGGRTGELFF.

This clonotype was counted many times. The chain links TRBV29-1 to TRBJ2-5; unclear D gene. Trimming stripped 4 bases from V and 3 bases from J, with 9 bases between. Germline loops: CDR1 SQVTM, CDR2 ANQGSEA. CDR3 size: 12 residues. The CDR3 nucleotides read TGCAGCGTTGCGGTCAGCAAAGAGACCCAGTACTTC. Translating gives CSVAVSKETQYF.

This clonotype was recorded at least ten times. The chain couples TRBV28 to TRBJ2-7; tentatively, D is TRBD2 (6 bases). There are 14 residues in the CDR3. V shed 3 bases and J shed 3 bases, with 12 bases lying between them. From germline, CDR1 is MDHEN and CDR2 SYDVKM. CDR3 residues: CASSLGSGYYEQYF. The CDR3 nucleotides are TGTGCCAGCAGTTTGGGTAGCGGATACTACGAGCAGTACTTC.

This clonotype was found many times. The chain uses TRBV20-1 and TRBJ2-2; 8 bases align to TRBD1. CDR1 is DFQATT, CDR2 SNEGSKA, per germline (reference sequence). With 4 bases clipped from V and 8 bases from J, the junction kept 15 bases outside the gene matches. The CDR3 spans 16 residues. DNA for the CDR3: TGCAGTGCTACCACAGACAGGGGCCCCGGGGTGGGGGAGCTGTTTTTT. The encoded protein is CSATTDRGPGVGELFF.

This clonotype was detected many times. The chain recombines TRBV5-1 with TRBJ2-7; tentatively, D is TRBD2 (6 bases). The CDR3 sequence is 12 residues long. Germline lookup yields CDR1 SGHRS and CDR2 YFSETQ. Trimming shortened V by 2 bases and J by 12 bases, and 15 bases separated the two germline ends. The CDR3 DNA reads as TGCGCCAGCAGCTTCCTGGAGGGCCCCGCGTACTTC. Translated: CASSFLEGPAYF.

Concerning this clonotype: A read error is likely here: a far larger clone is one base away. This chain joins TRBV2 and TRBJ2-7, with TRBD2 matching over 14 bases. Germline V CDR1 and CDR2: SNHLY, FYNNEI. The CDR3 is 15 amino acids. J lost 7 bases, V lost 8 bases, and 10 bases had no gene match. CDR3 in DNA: TGTGCCAGCCGTAAGACTAGCGGGAGGGGAAATGAGCAGTACTTC. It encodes CASRKTSGRGNEQYF.

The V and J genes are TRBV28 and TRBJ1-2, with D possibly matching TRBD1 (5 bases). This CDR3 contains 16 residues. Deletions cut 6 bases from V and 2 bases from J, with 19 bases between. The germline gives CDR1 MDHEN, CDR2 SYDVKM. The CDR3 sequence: CASSSRGAAANYGYTF. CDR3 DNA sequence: TGTGCCAGCAGCTCGAGAGGGGCGGCGGCGAACTATGGCTACACCTTC.

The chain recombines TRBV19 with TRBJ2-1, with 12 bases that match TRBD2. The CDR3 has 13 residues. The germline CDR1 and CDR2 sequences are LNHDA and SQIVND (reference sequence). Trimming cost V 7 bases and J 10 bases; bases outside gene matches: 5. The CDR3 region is CASTRTSGVEQFF. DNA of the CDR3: TGTGCCAGTACAAGGACTAGCGGGGTAGAGCAGTTCTTC.

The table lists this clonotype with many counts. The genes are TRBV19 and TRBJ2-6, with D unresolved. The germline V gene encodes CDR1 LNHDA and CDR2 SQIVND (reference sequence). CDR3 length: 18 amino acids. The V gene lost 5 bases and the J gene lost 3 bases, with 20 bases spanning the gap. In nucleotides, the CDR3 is TGTGCCAGTAGTCCCCTGGCAGTAGGGCCCAGTGGGGCCAACGTCCTGACTTTC. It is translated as CASSPLAVGPSGANVLTF.

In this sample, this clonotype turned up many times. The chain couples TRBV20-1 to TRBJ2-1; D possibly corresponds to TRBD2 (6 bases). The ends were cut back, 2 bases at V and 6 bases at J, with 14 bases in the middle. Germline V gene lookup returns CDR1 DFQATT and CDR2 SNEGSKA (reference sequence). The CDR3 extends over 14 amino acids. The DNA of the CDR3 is TGCAGTGCTAGAAGCCGGCTAGCGTCCAATGAGCAGTTCTTC. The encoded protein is CSARSRLASNEQFF.

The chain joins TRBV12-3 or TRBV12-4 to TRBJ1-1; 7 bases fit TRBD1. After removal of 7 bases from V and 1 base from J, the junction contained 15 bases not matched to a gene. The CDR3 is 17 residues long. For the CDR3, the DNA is TGTGCCAGCACATTGGGACTGCGGGGACAGCAGAACACTGAAGCTTTCTTT. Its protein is CASTLGLRGQQNTEAFF.

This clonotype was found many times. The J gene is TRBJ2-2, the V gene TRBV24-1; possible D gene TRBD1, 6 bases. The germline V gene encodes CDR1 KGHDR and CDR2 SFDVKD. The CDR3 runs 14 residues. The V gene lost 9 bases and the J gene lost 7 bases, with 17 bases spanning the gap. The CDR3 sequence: CATRENRDHGELFF. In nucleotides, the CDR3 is TGTGCCACCCGGGAAAACAGGGATCACGGGGAGCTGTTTTTT.

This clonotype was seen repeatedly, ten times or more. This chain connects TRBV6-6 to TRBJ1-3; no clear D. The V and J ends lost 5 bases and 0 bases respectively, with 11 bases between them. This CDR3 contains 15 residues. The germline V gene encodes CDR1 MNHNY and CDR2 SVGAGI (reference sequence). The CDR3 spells CASSTLGLSGNTIYF. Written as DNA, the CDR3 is TGTGCCAGCAGTACGCTGGGCCTCTCTGGAAACACCATATATTTT.

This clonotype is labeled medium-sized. CDR3 DNA: TGTGCCAGCAGCCCAGACAGCTACGAGCAGTACTTC. It translates to CASSPDSYEQYF. The V gene is TRBV11-1, the J gene TRBJ2-7, with D perhaps TRBD1 (5 bases). With 5 bases removed from V and 3 bases from J, the gap between germline ends came to 8 bases. CDR1 is SGHAT, CDR2 FQDESV, per germline (reference sequence). The CDR3 spans 12 residues.

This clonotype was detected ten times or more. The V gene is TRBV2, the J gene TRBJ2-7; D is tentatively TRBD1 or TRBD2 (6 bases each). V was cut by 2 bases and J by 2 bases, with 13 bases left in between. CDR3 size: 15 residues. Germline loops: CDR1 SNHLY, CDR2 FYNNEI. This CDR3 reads CASSERLGGTYEQYF. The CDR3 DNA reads TGTGCCAGCAGTGAAAGGTTAGGGGGGACCTACGAGCAGTACTTC.